This T cell receptor (beta chain) was documented in a study of CD8 T cells in Susac syndrome (dated by TCRdb to about 2019). With regard to the full study: Repertoire sequencing was used to test whether CD8+ T cell activation and differentiation in Susac syndrome was antigen driven. Clonality of the CD8+ T cell repertoire was compared between roughly twelve healthy donors, roughly 14 Susac syndrome patients and fewer than 16 multiple sclerosis patients. Overall results and qualifications from the work: The number of individuals in the TCR sequencing and HLA analysis was acknowledged as relatively small.

Including cysteine and phenylalanine, the CDR3 has 17 amino acids. CDR3 DNA is the only sequence kept; it has 51 bases, read in frame from the first base. V loses 3 bases of germline sequence and J loses 5 bases, and the interval between the two ends is 22 bases. The germline V gene (reference sequence) supplies CDR1 GTSNPN and CDR2 SVGIG. Peripheral blood CD8+ and CD4+ T cells from healthy donors, Susac syndrome patients and multiple sclerosis patients were profiled by high-throughput TCR beta sequencing. The multiple sclerosis controls were treatment-naive patients who had stable or active relapsing-remitting disease and met the revised McDonald criteria. Bulk CD8+ and CD4+ T cells were purified by magnetic negative isolation, while CD8+ TEMRA cells were enriched using FACS. Blood was collected in EDTA tubes and processed within 24 hours, with PBMCs isolated through density gradient centrifugation. PBMCs destined for TCR sequencing were cryopreserved in liquid nitrogen and later thawed in a 37 °C water bath. The sorted or isolated CD4+, CD8+ and CD8+ TEMRA cells reached a purity of at least 90%.

Worth noting for this clonotype: The antigen it binds to is not known. Per-base quality was not reported, and no clone a single base away is much larger than it.

RNA was extracted with the RNeasy kit and about 0.5 to 1 ug was reverse transcribed using random hexamers. The immunoSEQ multiplex PCR assay, which covers 54 Vbeta and 13 Jbeta segments, was used to amplify TCR beta CDR3 regions. Bias from PCR amplification was corrected by using a synthetic template baseline for primer optimization and for computational correction. In the authors' own workflow: Reads were annotated to V, D and J genes according to IMGT and were analyzed with immunoSEQ Analyzer, with only productive sequences retained. To calculate clonality, Shannon entropy was normalized by log2 of the number of productive unique sequences and then subtracted from one. For each patient and control, public and private clones were evaluated within the 100 most prevalent clones. Clones were defined as Susac-specific when absent from the healthy and MS cohorts, from about 1,100 published viral clones and from other ImmuneACCESS disease sequences. TCRdb took the public reads, trimmed them with fastp at Q25, ran MiXCR for clone calling and kept in-frame beta chains. Each entry merges the rows of one CDR3 protein and shows their most common DNA and genes. For this entry, the V and J calls and clone size follow TCRdb and not the study's own pipeline. This sample has over 350,000 distinct CDR3 sequences in its table, and around 85% of those were observed once. The top ten hold about 0.12% of the sample.

The receptor chain draws on TRBV30 and TRBJ2-2, with the D call tentatively TRBD1 or TRBD2, each fitting 6 bases. The sequenced sample was CD8+ T cells from PBMCs. This sequence originates from a human donor with multiple sclerosis. The base sequence is TGTGCCTGGAGGAAGCGGGTGTCAGGGGAATTTACCGGGGAGCTGTTTTTT. Translated, it gives CAWRKRVSGEFTGELFF.